This section outlines one TCR beta chain sequence together with its context. Libraries were prepared by immunoSEQ multiplex PCR; TCRdb keeps only in-frame clonotypes and omits some of them. The repertoire holds around 9,300 clones, with roughly 90% as singletons. Deletions cut 1 base from V and 0 bases from J, with 10 bases between. Germline V CDR1 and CDR2: SGHAT, FQNNGV. The CDR3 length is 15 residues. These data come from a study of OX40 agonist ivuxolimab in advanced cancers. The V gene is TRBV11-2, the J gene TRBJ2-7, with a weak D call TRBD1 (5 bases). The sequence was obtained from an adult with an advanced solid tumor such as melanoma, head and neck, liver or kidney cancer. The sequencing used CD4+ or CD8+ T cells sorted from blood, collected in a trial of the OX40 agonist ivuxolimab. The CDR3 is CASSLVLDNSYEQYF. As DNA, the CDR3 is TGTGCCAGCAGCTTAGTTCTGGACAACTCCTACGAGCAGTACTTC.